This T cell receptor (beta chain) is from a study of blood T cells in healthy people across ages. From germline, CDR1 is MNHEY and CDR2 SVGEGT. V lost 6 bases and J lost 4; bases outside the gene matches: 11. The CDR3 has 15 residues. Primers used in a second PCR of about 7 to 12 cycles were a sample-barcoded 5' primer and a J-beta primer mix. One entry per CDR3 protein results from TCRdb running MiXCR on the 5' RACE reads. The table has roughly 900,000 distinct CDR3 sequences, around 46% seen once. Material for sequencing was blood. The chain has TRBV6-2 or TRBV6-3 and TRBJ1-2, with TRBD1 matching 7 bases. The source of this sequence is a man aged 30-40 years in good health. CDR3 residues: CASRQGDSPTYGYTF. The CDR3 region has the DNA TGTGCCAGCAGACAAGGGGACAGCCCAACCTATGGCTACACCTTC.